Below, 8 T cell receptor beta chains from the same sample are listed, as sequenced in a study of shared clonotypes between healthy human individuals. CD8 cells regarded as naive lacked CD45RO, were positively chosen for CCR7, and omitted terminally differentiated effector memory CD45RA+ cells. Here immunoSEQ multiplex PCR was the method, and the copy in TCRdb shows in-frame clones only, minus some. The table records roughly 590,000 clones, around 95% of them present only once. Sequencing used naive CD8+ T cells sorted from blood. The receptors shown here come from a woman aged 25 to 39 in good health.

The chain combines TRBV5-8 with TRBJ1-5; D remains ambiguous. This CDR3 contains 13 residues. Trimming took 4 bases from V and 1 from J, leaving 6 bases between them. The germline CDR1 and CDR2 sequences are SGHTS and YDEGEE. The CDR3 region is CASSDESNQPQHF. The CDR3 nucleotides are TGTGCCAGCAGCGACGAGAGCAATCAGCCCCAGCATTTT. Full variable domain (remainder filled in from reference TRBV5-8 and TRBJ1-5): EAGVTQSPTHLIKTRGQQATLRCSPISGHTSVYWYQQALGLGLQFLLWYDEGEERNRGNFPPRFSGRQFPNYSSELNVNALELEDSALYLCASSDESNQPQHFGDGTRLSIL.

The V and J genes are TRBV6-6 and TRBJ2-1, with D hard to call. Germline assignment: CDR1 MNHNY and CDR2 SVGAGI (reference sequence). This CDR3 contains 11 residues. Trimming pared 5 bases from V and 7 bases from J, leaving 6 bases between. CDR3 region: CASSTGNEQFF. CDR3 coding DNA: TGTGCCAGCAGTACCGGTAATGAGCAGTTCTTC.

V and J are TRBV9 and TRBJ2-7; 7 bases match TRBD2. The germline CDR1 and CDR2 sequences are SGDLS and YYNGEE. This CDR3 has 15 amino acids. The V segment lost 0 bases and the J segment 5 bases; nucleotides outside the gene matches: 8. CDR3 in amino acids: CASSVGRDYRDEQYF. Here the CDR3 DNA reads TGTGCCAGCAGCGTAGGCCGGGACTATCGGGACGAGCAGTACTTC. Full variable domain (outside the CDR3, taken from reference TRBV9 and TRBJ2-7): DSGVTQTPKHLITATGQRVTLRCSPRSGDLSVYWYQQSLDQGLQFLIQYYNGEERAKGNILERFSAQQFPDLHSELNLSSLELGDSALYFCASSVGRDYRDEQYFGPGTRLTVT.

V and J are TRBV6-1 and TRBJ1-3; D unresolved. The CDR3 covers 14 residues. In germline, CDR1 is MNHNS, CDR2 SASEGT. V was shortened by 6 bases and J by 0 bases, with 9 bases between the two germline ends. CDR3 protein: CASRPQISGNTIYF. The CDR3, as DNA: TGTGCCAGCAGGCCCCAAATCTCTGGAAACACCATATATTTT.

The J gene is TRBJ2-5, the V gene TRBV9, with D uncertain. The CDR3 runs 13 residues. Deletions cut 2 bases from V and 1 base from J, with 6 bases between. Germline V gives CDR1 SGDLS, CDR2 YYNGEE. For the CDR3, the DNA is TGTGCCAGCAGCGTGGGGTTCCAAGAGACCCAGTACTTC. Amino acids: CASSVGFQETQYF.

In this sample, this clone turned up once. The V gene is TRBV6-5, the J gene TRBJ1-1, with 7 bases that match TRBD1. The germline V gene encodes CDR1 MNHEY and CDR2 SVGAGI. Trimming took 2 bases from V and 7 from J; bases not matched to a gene: 13. The CDR3 has 16 residues. Here the CDR3 reads CASSYKIRQGRDEAFF. The CDR3 bases are TGTGCCAGCAGTTACAAAATCCGACAGGGAAGGGATGAAGCTTTCTTT.

The V gene is TRBV9, the J gene TRBJ1-2; D unclear. Deletions cut 3 bases from V and 0 bases from J, with 9 bases between. Germline V gene lookup returns CDR1 SGDLS and CDR2 YYNGEE. This CDR3 has 14 amino acids. The CDR3 is CASSGSEPNYGYTF. As DNA, the CDR3 is TGTGCCAGCAGCGGTTCGGAGCCTAACTATGGCTACACCTTC.

The rearrangement joins TRBV4-1 to TRBJ1-1, with a tentative D call TRBD1 (6 bases). V was shortened by 1 base and J by 4 bases, with 16 bases between the two germline ends. CDR1 MGHRA and CDR2 YSYEKL come from the germline V gene. The CDR3 sequence is 16 residues long. In nucleotides, the CDR3 is TGCGCCAGCAGCCAAGGTTTGGGGGGGGCAGGCACTGAAGCTTTCTTT. Amino acid sequence: CASSQGLGGAGTEAFF.